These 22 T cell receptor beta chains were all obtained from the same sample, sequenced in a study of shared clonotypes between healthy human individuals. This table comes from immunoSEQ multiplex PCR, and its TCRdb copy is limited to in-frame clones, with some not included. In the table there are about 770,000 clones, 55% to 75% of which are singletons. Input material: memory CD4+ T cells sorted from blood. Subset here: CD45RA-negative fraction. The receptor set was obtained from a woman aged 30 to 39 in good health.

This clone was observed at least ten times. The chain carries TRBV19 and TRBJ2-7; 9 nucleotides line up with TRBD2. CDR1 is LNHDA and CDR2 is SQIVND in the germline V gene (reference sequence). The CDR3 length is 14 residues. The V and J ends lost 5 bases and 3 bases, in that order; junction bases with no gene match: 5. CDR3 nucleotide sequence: TGTGCCAGTAGTCGGGCGGGAGGGCTCTACGAGCAGTACTTC. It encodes CASSRAGGLYEQYF.

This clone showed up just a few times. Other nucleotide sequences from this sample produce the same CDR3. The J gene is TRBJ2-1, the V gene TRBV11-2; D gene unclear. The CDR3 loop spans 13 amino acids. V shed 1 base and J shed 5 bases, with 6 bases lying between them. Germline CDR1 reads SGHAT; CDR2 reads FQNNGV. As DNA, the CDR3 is TGTGCCAGCAGCTTAGCGGGTAACAATGAGCAGTTCTTC. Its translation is CASSLAGNNEQFF.

CDR3 region: CSVPNEKLFF. In DNA, the CDR3 is TGCAGTGTTCCTAATGAAAAACTGTTTTTT. The chain uses TRBV20-1 and TRBJ1-4; no definite D call. Deletions cut 7 bases from V and 3 bases from J, with 3 bases between. The germline V gene encodes CDR1 DFQATT and CDR2 SNEGSKA (reference sequence). The CDR3 runs to 10 residues.

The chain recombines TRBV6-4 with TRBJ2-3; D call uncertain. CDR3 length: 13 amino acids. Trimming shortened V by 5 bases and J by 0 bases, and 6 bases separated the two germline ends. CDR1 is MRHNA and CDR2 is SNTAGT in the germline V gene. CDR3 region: CASSLYSTDTQYF. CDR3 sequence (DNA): TGTGCCAGCAGTCTTTATAGCACAGATACGCAGTATTTT.

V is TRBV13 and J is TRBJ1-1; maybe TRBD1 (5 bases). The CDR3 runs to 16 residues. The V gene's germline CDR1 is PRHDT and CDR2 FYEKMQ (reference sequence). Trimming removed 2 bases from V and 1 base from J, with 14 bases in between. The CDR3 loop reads CASSLLRGGENTEAFF. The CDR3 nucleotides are TGTGCCAGCAGCTTATTGAGGGGCGGGGAGAACACTGAAGCTTTCTTT.

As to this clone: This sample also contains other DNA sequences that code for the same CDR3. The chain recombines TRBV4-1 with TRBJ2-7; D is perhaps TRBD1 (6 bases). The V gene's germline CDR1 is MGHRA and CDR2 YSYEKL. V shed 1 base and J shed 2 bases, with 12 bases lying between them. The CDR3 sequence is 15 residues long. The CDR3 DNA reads TGCGCCAGCAGCCAAGCCTCAGGACAGACCTACGAGCAGTACTTC. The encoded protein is CASSQASGQTYEQYF.

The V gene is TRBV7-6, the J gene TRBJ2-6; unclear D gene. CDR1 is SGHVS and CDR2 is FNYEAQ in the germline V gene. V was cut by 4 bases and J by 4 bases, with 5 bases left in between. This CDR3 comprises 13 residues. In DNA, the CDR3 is TGTGCCAGCAGCTGGCAGGGGGCCAACGTCCTGACTTTC. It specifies CASSWQGANVLTF.

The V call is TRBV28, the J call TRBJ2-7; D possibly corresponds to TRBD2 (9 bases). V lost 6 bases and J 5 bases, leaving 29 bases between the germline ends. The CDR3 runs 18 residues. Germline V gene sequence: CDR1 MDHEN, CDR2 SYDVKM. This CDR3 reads CASRSDRGQAGGWDEQYF. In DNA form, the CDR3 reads TGTGCCAGCAGATCCGACAGGGGCCAAGCGGGAGGTTGGGACGAGCAGTACTTC.

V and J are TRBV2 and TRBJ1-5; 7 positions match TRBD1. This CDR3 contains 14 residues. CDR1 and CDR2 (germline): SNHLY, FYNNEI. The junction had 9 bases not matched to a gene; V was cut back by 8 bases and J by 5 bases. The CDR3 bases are TGTGCCAGCCGGCGGCAGGGGGAAGATCAGCCCCAGCATTTT. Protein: CASRRQGEDQPQHF.

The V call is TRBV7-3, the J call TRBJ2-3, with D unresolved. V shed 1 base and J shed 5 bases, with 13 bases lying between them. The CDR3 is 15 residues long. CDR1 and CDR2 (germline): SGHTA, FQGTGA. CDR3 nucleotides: TGTGCCAGCAGCTTAATTGGGCAGCGTGGAGATACGCAGTATTTT. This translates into CASSLIGQRGDTQYF.

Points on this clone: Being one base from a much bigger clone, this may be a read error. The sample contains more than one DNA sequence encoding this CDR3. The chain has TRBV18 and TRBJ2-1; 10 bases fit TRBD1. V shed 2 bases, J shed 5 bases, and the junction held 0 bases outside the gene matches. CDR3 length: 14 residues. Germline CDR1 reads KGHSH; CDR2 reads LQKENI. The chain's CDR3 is CASSPGTGDNEQFF. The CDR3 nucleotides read TGTGCCAGCTCACCAGGGACAGGGGACAATGAGCAGTTCTTC. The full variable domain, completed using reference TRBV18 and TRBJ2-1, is NAGVMQNPRHLVRRRGQEARLRCSPMKGHSHVYWYRQLPEEGLKFMVYLQKENIIDESGMPKERFSAEFPKEGPSILRIQQVVRGDSAAYFCASSPGTGDNEQFFGPGTRLTVL.

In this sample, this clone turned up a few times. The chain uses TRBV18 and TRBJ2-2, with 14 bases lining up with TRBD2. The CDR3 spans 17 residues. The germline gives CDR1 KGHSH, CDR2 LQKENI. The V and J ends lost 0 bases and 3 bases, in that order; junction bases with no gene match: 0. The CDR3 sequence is CASSPPGLAGDTGELFF. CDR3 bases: TGTGCCAGCTCACCACCGGGACTAGCGGGAGACACCGGGGAGCTGTTTTTT. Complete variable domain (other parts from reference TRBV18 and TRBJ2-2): NAGVMQNPRHLVRRRGQEARLRCSPMKGHSHVYWYRQLPEEGLKFMVYLQKENIIDESGMPKERFSAEFPKEGPSILRIQQVVRGDSAAYFCASSPPGLAGDTGELFFGEGSRLTVL.

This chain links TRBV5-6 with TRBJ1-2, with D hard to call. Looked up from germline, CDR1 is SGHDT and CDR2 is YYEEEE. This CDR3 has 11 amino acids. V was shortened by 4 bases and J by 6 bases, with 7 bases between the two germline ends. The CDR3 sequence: CASSPGDGYTF. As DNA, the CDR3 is TGTGCCAGCAGCCCCGGGGATGGCTACACCTTC.

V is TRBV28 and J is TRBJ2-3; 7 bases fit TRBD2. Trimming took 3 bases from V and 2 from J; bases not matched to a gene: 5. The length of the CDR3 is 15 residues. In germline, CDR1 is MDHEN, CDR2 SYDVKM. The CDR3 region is CASSFQSGVTDTQYF. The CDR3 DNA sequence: TGTGCCAGCAGTTTCCAGAGCGGGGTCACAGATACGCAGTATTTT.

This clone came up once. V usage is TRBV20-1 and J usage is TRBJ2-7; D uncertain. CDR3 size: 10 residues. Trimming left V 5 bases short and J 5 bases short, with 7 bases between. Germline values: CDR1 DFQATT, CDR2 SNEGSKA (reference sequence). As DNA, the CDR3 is TGCAGTGCTCGTAGCCACGAGCAGTACTTC. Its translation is CSARSHEQYF.

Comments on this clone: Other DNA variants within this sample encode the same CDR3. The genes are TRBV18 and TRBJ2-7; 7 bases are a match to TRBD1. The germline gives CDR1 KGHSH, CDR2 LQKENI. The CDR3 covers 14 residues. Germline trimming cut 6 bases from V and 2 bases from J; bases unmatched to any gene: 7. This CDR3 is CASSPGQPAYEQYF. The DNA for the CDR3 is TGTGCCAGCTCTCCGGGACAGCCAGCCTACGAGCAGTACTTC.

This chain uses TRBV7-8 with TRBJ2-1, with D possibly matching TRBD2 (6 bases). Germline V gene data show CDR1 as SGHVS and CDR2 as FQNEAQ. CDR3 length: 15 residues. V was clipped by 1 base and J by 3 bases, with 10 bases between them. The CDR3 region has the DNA TGTGCCAGCAGCTTAGTCGCTAGCGTCTACAATGAGCAGTTCTTC. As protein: CASSLVASVYNEQFF.

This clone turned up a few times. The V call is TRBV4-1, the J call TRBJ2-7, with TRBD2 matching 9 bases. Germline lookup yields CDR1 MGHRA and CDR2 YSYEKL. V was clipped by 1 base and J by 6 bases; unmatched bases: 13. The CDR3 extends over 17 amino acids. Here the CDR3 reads CASSQVLPREGRGEQYF. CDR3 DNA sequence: TGCGCCAGCAGCCAAGTACTACCGCGGGAGGGACGAGGCGAGCAGTACTTC.

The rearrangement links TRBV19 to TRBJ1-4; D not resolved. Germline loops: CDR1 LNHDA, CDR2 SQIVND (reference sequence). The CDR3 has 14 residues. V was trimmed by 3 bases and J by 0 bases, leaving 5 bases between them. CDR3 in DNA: TGTGCCAGTAGTATGGGAGCAACTAATGAAAAACTGTTTTTT. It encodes CASSMGATNEKLFF.

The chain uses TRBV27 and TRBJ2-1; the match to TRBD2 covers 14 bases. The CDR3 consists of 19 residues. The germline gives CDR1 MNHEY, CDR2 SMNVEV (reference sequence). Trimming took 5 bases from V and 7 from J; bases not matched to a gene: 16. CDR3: CASSVMRGPGTSGSNEQFF. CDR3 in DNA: TGTGCCAGCAGTGTCATGAGGGGGCCCGGGACTAGCGGGAGTAATGAGCAGTTCTTC.

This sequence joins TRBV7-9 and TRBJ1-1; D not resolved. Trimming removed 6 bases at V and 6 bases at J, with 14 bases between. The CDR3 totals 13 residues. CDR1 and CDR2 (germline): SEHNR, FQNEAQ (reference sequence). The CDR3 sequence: CASRTPDGSEAFF. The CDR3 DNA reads TGTGCCAGCAGAACCCCCGATGGGTCTGAAGCTTTCTTT. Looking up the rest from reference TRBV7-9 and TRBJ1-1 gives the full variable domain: DTGVSQNPRHKITKRGQNVTFRCDPISEHNRLYWYRQTLGQGPEFLTYFQNEAQLEKSRLLSDRFSAERPKGSFSTLEIQRTEQGDSAMYLCASRTPDGSEAFFGQGTRLTVV.

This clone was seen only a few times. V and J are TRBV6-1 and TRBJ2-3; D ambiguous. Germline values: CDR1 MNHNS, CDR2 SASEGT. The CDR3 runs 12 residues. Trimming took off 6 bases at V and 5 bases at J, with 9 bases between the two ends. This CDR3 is CASRVRRDTQYF. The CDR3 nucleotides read TGTGCCAGCAGGGTGAGAAGAGATACGCAGTATTTT.